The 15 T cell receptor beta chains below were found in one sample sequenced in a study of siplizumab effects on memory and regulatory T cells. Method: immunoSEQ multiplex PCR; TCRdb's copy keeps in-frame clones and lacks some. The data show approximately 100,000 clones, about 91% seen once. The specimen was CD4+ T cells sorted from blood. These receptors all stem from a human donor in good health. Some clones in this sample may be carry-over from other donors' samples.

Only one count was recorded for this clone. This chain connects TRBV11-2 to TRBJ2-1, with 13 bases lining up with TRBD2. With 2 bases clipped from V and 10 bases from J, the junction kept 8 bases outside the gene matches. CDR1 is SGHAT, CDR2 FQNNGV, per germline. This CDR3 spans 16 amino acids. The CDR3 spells CASSLLGLAGVEEQFF. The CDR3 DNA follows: TGTGCCAGCAGCTTACTTGGACTAGCGGGAGTTGAGGAGCAGTTCTTC. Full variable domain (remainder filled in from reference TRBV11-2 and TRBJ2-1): EAGVAQSPRYKIIEKRQSVAFWCNPISGHATLYWYQQILGQGPKLLIQFQNNGVVDDSQLPKDRFSAERLKGVDSTLKIQPAKLEDSAVYLCASSLLGLAGVEEQFFGPGTRLTVL.

CDR3 region: CASSRLVNEQFF. The CDR3 DNA reads as TGCGCCAGCAGCCGGCTAGTCAATGAGCAGTTCTTC. The V gene is TRBV5-1, the J gene TRBJ2-1; D not resolved. The CDR3 runs 12 residues. V gave up 4 bases and J gave up 6 bases, with 8 bases separating them. In germline, CDR1 is SGHRS, CDR2 YFSETQ.

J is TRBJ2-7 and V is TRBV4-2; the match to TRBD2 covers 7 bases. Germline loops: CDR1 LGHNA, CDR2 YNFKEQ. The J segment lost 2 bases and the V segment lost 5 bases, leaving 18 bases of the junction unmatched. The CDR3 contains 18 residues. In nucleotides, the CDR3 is TGTGCCAGCAGCTCTTTTGGGGGTCGGCGGGAGAGGACCTACGAGCAGTACTTC. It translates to CASSSFGGRRERTYEQYF.

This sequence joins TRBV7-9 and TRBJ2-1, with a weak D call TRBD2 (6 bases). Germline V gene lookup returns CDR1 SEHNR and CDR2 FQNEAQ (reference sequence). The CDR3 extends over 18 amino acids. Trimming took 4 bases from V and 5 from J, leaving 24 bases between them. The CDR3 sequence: CASSSLQDWGEANNEQFF. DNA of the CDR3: TGTGCCAGCAGCTCCCTCCAGGATTGGGGGGAGGCTAACAATGAGCAGTTCTTC.

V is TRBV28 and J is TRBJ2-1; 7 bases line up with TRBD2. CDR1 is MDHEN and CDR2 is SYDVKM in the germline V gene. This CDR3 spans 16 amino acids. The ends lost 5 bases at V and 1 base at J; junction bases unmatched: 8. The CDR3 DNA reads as TGTGCCAGCAGTGACGGCGGGAGAAGGTCCTACAATGAGCAGTTCTTC. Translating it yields CASSDGGRRSYNEQFF. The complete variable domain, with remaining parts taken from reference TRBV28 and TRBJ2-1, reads DVKVTQSSRYLVKRTGEKVFLECVQDMDHENMFWYRQDPGLGLRLIYFSYDVKMKEKGDIPEGYSVSREKKERFSLILESASTNQTSMYLCASSDGGRRSYNEQFFGPGTRLTVL.

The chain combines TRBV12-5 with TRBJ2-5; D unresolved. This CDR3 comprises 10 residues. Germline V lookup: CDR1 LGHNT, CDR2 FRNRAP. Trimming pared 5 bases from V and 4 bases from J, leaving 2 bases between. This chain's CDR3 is CASGGETQYF. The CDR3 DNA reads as TGTGCTAGTGGTGGAGAGACCCAGTACTTC.

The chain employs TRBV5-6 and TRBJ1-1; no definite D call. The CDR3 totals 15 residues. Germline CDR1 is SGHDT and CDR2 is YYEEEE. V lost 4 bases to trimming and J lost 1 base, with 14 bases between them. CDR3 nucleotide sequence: TGTGCCAGCAGCCCCCAAATCCAGAGGAACACTGAAGCTTTCTTT. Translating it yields CASSPQIQRNTEAFF.

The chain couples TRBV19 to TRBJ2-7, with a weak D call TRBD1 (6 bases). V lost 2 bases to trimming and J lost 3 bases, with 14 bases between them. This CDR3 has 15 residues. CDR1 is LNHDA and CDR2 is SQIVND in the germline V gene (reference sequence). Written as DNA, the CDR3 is TGTGCCAGTAGTATATCGGGGCAGGGGAACTACGAGCAGTACTTC. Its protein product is CASSISGQGNYEQYF.

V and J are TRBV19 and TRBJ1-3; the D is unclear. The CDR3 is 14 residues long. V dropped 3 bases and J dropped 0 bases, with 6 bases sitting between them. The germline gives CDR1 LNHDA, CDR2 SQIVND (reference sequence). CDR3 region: CASSIGYSGNTIYF. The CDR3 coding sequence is TGTGCCAGTAGTATCGGGTACTCTGGAAACACCATATATTTT.

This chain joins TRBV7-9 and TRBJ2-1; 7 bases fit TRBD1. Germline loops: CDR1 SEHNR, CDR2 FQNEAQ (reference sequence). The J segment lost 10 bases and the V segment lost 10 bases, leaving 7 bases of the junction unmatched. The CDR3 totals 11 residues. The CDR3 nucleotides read TGTGCCAAAGACAGGGTGGAGGAGCAGTTCTTC. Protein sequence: CAKDRVEEQFF.

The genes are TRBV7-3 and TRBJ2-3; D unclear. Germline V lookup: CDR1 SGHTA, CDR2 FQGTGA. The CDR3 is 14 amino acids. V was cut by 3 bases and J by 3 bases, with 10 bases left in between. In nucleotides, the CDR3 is TGTGCCAGCAGCTTTTCGGGCCATACAGATACGCAGTATTTT. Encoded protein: CASSFSGHTDTQYF.

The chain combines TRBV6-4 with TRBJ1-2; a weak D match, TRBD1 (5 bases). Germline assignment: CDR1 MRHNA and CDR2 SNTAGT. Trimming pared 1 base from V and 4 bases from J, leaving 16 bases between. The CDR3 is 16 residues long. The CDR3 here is CASSDFSRGRAYGYTF. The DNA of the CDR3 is TGTGCCAGCAGTGACTTTTCTAGGGGACGGGCCTATGGCTACACCTTC.

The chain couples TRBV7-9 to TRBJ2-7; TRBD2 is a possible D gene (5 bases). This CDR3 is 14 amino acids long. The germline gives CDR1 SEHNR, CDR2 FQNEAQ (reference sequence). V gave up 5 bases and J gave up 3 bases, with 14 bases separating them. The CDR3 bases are TGTGCCAGCAGCCCGATAACGGGGTACTACGAGCAGTACTTC. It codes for CASSPITGYYEQYF.

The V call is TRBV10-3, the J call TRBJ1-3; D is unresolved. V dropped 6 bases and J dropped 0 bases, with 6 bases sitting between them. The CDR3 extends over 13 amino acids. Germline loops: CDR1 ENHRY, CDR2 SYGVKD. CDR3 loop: CAIRESSGNTIYF. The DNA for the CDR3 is TGTGCCATCAGGGAGAGCTCTGGAAACACCATATATTTT.

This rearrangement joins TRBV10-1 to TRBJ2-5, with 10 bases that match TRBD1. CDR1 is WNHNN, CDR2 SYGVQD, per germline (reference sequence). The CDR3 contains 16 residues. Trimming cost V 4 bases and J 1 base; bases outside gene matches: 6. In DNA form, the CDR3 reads TGCGCCAGCAGTGGGCCTGGGACAGGGGCCCAAGAGACCCAGTACTTC. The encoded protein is CASSGPGTGAQETQYF.